This T cell receptor (beta chain) was retrieved from a study of blood T cell repertoires in COVID-19. Original methodology: Reference gene primer amplification gave nucleated cell count estimates. TCRdb's copy holds only in-frame clones and misses some; the assay was immunoSEQ multiplex PCR. Clone size and the V and J calls come from that table; the DNA yielded D and trimming. The table records roughly 60,000 clones, around 84% of them present only once. V dropped 6 bases and J dropped 4; count of bases not matched to a gene: 8. Germline CDR1 reads LGHDT; CDR2 reads YNNKEL (reference sequence). The CDR3 totals 16 residues.

The chain is built from TRBV3-1 (or the pseudogene TRBV3-2) and TRBJ2-2; 10 positions agree with TRBD1. The sequencing sample was made of peripheral blood. The sequence came from a woman aged 55-70 years with acute or convalescent COVID-19. CDR3 bases: TGTGCCAGCAGTCTCCGACAGGGGGCGCCCACCGGGGAGCTGTTTTTT. The encoded protein is CASSLRQGAPTGELFF.